Listed here are 24 T cell receptor beta chains from one sample, sequenced in a study of PD-1 blockade in classical Hodgkin lymphoma. The assay was immunoSEQ multiplex PCR, and TCRdb's table has in-frame clones only and misses some. The table has 40,000 to 50,000 clones, 86% seen once; the top ten hold approximately 6%. Each patient experienced a relapse that followed autologous stem cell transplantation, and brentuximab vedotin exposure varied. This specimen consisted of peripheral blood mononuclear cells (PBMCs), obtained before the second cycle of nivolumab. The receptors were sampled from a human donor with classical Hodgkin lymphoma.

The chain employs TRBV11-2 and TRBJ1-1; possible D gene TRBD1, 6 bases. In germline, CDR1 is SGHAT, CDR2 FQNNGV. The CDR3 contains 13 residues. The V and J ends lost 4 bases and 1 base respectively, with 7 bases between them. This CDR3 is CASSSDRNTEAFF. In DNA, the CDR3 is TGTGCCAGCAGCTCGGACAGGAACACTGAAGCTTTCTTT.

The CDR3 loop is CASSSTGALGKLFF. The CDR3 bases are TGTGCCAGCAGCTCAACAGGGGCCCTCGGGAAACTGTTTTTT. V gene TRBV5-4 combines with J gene TRBJ1-4, with 7 positions matching TRBD1. V trimming: 3 bases; J trimming: 11 bases; junction bases outside the gene matches: 10. The CDR3 loop spans 14 amino acids. From germline, CDR1 is SGHNT and CDR2 YYREEE (reference sequence).

This chain links TRBV7-6 with TRBJ2-7, with TRBD2 matching 13 bases. CDR3 size: 16 residues. Germline lookup yields CDR1 SGHVS and CDR2 FNYEAQ. Trimming at V came to 1 base and at J to 7 bases, leaving 7 bases not matched to a gene. The CDR3 DNA is TGTGCCAGCAGCTTAGGGTCGACTAGCGGGGGGTGGGAGCAGTACTTC. It is translated as CASSLGSTSGGWEQYF.

This rearrangement joins TRBV5-4 to TRBJ2-1; 10 bases line up with TRBD2. J was trimmed by 8 bases and V by 2 bases; bases with no gene match: 7. Germline V gene lookup returns CDR1 SGHNT and CDR2 YYREEE (reference sequence). CDR3 length: 15 residues. The CDR3 DNA reads as TGTGCCAGCAGCTTTACCAGCGGGGGGGTCCATGAGCAGTTCTTC. Translated, it gives CASSFTSGGVHEQFF. The full variable domain, in which reference TRBV5-4 and TRBJ2-1 provide the parts outside the CDR3, is ETGVTQSPTHLIKTRGQQVTLRCSSQSGHNTVSWYQQALGQGPQFIFQYYREEENGRGNFPPRFSGLQFPNYSSELNVNALELDDSALYLCASSFTSGGVHEQFFGPGTRLTVL.

V and J are TRBV2 and TRBJ2-1; TRBD1 matches 9 bases. The ends lost 6 bases at V and 0 bases at J; junction bases unmatched: 3. The CDR3 runs to 15 residues. Per germline, CDR1 SNHLY and CDR2 FYNNEI. The CDR3 spells CASRDRGSSYNEQFF. The CDR3 DNA reads as TGTGCCAGCAGGGACAGGGGCAGCTCCTACAATGAGCAGTTCTTC.

The chain links TRBV11-2 to TRBJ2-1; 7 bases are shared with TRBD2. Germline trimming cut 1 base from V and 2 bases from J; bases unmatched to any gene: 8. The CDR3 has 17 residues. Germline CDR1 and CDR2: SGHAT and FQNNGV. The DNA for the CDR3 is TGTGCCAGCAGCTTAGGCGCGGGCGGGAGCCCCTACAATGAGCAGTTCTTC. Residues: CASSLGAGGSPYNEQFF.

The V and J genes are TRBV9 and TRBJ2-3; 8 bases align to TRBD1. CDR1 and CDR2 from the germline V gene are SGDLS and YYNGEE. The CDR3 is 16 amino acids. J lost 1 base, V lost 2 bases, and 6 bases had no gene match. The chain's CDR3 is CASSVTQGEGTDTQYF. In DNA form, the CDR3 reads TGTGCCAGCAGCGTCACACAGGGGGAAGGCACAGATACGCAGTATTTT.

The CDR3 nucleotides read TGTGCCAGCAGCTTAGGTTACGGGAGGGGTGAAAAACTGTTTTTT. Amino acids: CASSLGYGRGEKLFF. The gene calls are TRBV7-9 and TRBJ1-4; D possibly corresponds to TRBD1 (5 bases). Trimming shortened V by 1 base and J by 7 bases, and 13 bases separated the two germline ends. Germline V gene sequence: CDR1 SEHNR, CDR2 FQNEAQ (reference sequence). The CDR3 length is 15 residues.

The V call is TRBV28, the J call TRBJ2-3, with TRBD2 matching 12 bases. V dropped 5 bases and J dropped 2; count of bases not matched to a gene: 5. Per the germline V gene, CDR1 is MDHEN and CDR2 is SYDVKM. The CDR3 consists of 16 residues. DNA of the CDR3: TGTGCCAGCAGTAGGGGACTAGCGGGCCTCACAGATACGCAGTATTTT. It translates to CASSRGLAGLTDTQYF.

This clone is a singleton in its sample. V usage is TRBV4-3 and J usage is TRBJ2-1, with TRBD2 identical over 12 bases. Per germline, CDR1 LGHNA and CDR2 YSLEER. The CDR3 has 14 amino acids. Losses at the gene ends were 1 base for V and 15 bases for J; bases not matched to a gene: 7. The CDR3 loop reads CASSQARLAGDLFF. In DNA, the CDR3 is TGCGCCAGCAGCCAAGCCCGACTAGCGGGGGACCTGTTCTTC.

J is TRBJ2-3 and V is TRBV7-8; 8 bases fit TRBD2. With 5 bases clipped from V and 4 bases from J, the junction kept 11 bases outside the gene matches. The germline gives CDR1 SGHVS, CDR2 FQNEAQ. The length of the CDR3 is 16 residues. The CDR3 sequence is CASSRFGAGGADTQYF. The CDR3, as DNA: TGTGCCAGCAGCCGGTTCGGGGCGGGGGGCGCAGATACGCAGTATTTT.

The chain recombines TRBV9 with TRBJ2-3, with D hard to call. The CDR3 covers 16 residues. CDR1 is SGDLS, CDR2 YYNGEE, per germline. The V gene lost 4 bases and the J gene lost 9 bases, with 24 bases spanning the gap. The CDR3 DNA sequence: TGTGCCAGCAGCCCCGACGTGGTAGCTGGGTTCCAGACGCAGTATTTT. The encoded protein is CASSPDVVAGFQTQYF.

This chain links TRBV5-1 with TRBJ2-7; no definite D call. This CDR3 comprises 13 residues. The ends were cut back, 0 bases at V and 2 bases at J, with 6 bases in the middle. CDR1 and CDR2 (germline): SGHRS, YFSETQ. CDR3 bases: TGCGCCAGCAGCTTGGGTGGGCCCTACGAGCAGTACTTC. Translation gives CASSLGGPYEQYF.

V gene TRBV5-1 combines with J gene TRBJ2-7; perhaps D is TRBD1 or TRBD2 (5 bases each). From germline, CDR1 is SGHRS and CDR2 YFSETQ. V was trimmed by 0 bases and J by 4 bases, leaving 11 bases between them. This CDR3 region has 14 residues. Written as DNA, the CDR3 is TGCGCCAGCAGCTTGGTCGGGACCTCGTACGAGCAGTACTTC. Translated: CASSLVGTSYEQYF.

This chain links TRBV29-1 with TRBJ2-4; a weak D match, TRBD1 (6 bases). The germline V and J ends were trimmed by 3 bases and 7 bases, with 7 bases remaining between them. Germline values: CDR1 SQVTM, CDR2 ANQGSEA. This CDR3 has 11 amino acids. CDR3 nucleotide sequence: TGCAGCGTTGACAGGGGCAACATTCAGTACTTC. Encoded protein: CSVDRGNIQYF.

The chain uses TRBV10-3 and TRBJ2-7; 7 bases match TRBD1. There are 14 residues in the CDR3. V lost 4 bases to trimming and J lost 9 bases; unmatched junction nucleotides: 12. Germline V gene data show CDR1 as ENHRY and CDR2 as SYGVKD. The CDR3 DNA follows: TGTGCCATCAGTGTCGGACAGGCCAACGAGGGGCAGTACTTC. Amino acid sequence: CAISVGQANEGQYF.

This clone occurred a few times. This chain uses TRBV6-1 with TRBJ1-5; D uncertain. Deletions cut 3 bases from V and 3 bases from J, with 9 bases between. The germline CDR1 and CDR2 sequences are MNHNS and SASEGT. The CDR3 length is 14 residues. CDR3 bases: TGTGCCAGCAGTGACTTAAGAGTCAATCAGCCCCAGCATTTT. Encoded protein: CASSDLRVNQPQHF.

The chain couples TRBV7-2 to TRBJ2-1; D gene unclear. There are 12 residues in the CDR3. Germline CDR1 SGHTA, CDR2 FQGNSA. The V end lost 5 bases, the J end lost 7 bases, and 9 bases lay between the germline ends. CDR3 sequence (DNA): TGTGCCAGCAGCGCCGAAAGGAATGAGCAGTTCTTC. Protein product: CASSAERNEQFF.

The V and J genes are TRBV19 and TRBJ1-6; D is possibly TRBD1 (6 bases). This CDR3 comprises 13 residues. The germline V gene has CDR1 LNHDA and CDR2 SQIVND (reference sequence). V was pared by 3 bases and J by 7 bases, with 7 bases between. CDR3: CASSIRGNSPLHF. CDR3 bases: TGTGCCAGTAGTATTAGGGGGAATTCACCCCTCCACTTT.

The J gene is TRBJ1-4, the V gene TRBV13; no clear D. Germline V CDR1 and CDR2: PRHDT, FYEKMQ (reference sequence). Trimming pared 5 bases from V and 5 bases from J, leaving 15 bases between. The CDR3 loop spans 15 amino acids. CDR3 sequence: CASSQTGNRNEKLFF. The CDR3 DNA sequence: TGTGCCAGCAGCCAAACGGGCAACCGGAATGAAAAACTGTTTTTT.

The chain uses TRBV2 and TRBJ1-4; 8 nucleotides agree with TRBD1. Trimming took 6 bases from V and 13 from J; bases not matched to a gene: 7. CDR1 and CDR2 from the germline V gene are SNHLY and FYNNEI. This CDR3 contains 12 residues. CDR3 sequence reads: CASSATGDGLFF. CDR3 DNA: TGTGCCAGCAGCGCGACAGGGGACGGACTGTTTTTT.

The rearrangement links TRBV7-2 to TRBJ2-2, with TRBD2 as a possible D gene (5 bases). Trimming pared 3 bases from V and 2 bases from J, leaving 10 bases between. The germline V gene has CDR1 SGHTA and CDR2 FQGNSA. The CDR3 extends over 15 amino acids. The CDR3 region is CASSFGGVNTGELFF. In nucleotides, the CDR3 is TGTGCCAGCAGCTTTGGAGGAGTAAACACCGGGGAGCTGTTTTTT.

This chain uses TRBV6-4 with TRBJ2-1, with 12 nucleotides matching TRBD2. Germline V CDR1 and CDR2: MRHNA, SNTAGT. This CDR3 comprises 16 residues. V trimming: 9 bases; J trimming: 0 bases; junction bases outside the gene matches: 6. This CDR3 reads CAREGLAGFSYNEQFF. Written as DNA, the CDR3 is TGTGCCAGGGAAGGACTAGCGGGATTCTCCTACAATGAGCAGTTCTTC.

The chain joins TRBV5-1 to TRBJ2-2; 10 bases fit TRBD1. V shed 2 bases, J shed 0 bases, and the junction held 7 bases outside the gene matches. Germline V lookup: CDR1 SGHRS, CDR2 YFSETQ. The CDR3 runs to 18 residues. DNA for the CDR3: TGCGCCAGCAGCTTACCAGACAGGGGGCTAACGAACACCGGGGAGCTGTTTTTT. This gives the protein CASSLPDRGLTNTGELFF.